This TCR beta chain was recorded in a study of TIL therapy for anti-PD-1-resistant metastatic lung cancer (dated by TCRdb to the early 2020s). About the investigation overall: Tumors were harvested before any PD-1/PD-L1 blockade; patients then received nivolumab, and those progressing received lymphodepletion, expanded TIL infusion and IL-2. T cell receptor beta sequencing of tumor and peripheral blood served to follow clonotypes across the tumor, the expanded TIL product, and serial blood samples. A median non-synonymous tumor mutation burden of approximately 1.5 mutations per megabase was determined across the cohort by whole-exome sequencing. Among the enrolled patients, the median age was roughly 54 years (range about 38-85), and the median tumor PD-L1 proportion score was 4.5% to 7.5%. The cohort was predominantly lung adenocarcinoma, with a few EGFR-mutant and two ALK-rearranged tumors, and half of patients were current or former smokers.

What the study reported, not specific to this receptor: The baseline peripheral repertoire was partially replaced by infused TIL clonotypes, which then decayed over months, and persistence showed no apparent association with response. The cohort was highly selected, including more treatment-naive, never-smoker and oncogene-addicted patients than is typical, which limits generalizability. The study protocol defined all tumor marker inferences as exploratory.

Explained via the paper, the time point label denotes: pre-treatment sample, taken before nivolumab and TIL therapy. Adults with stage 4 NSCLC were enrolled from October 2017 to early 2020 in a dual-center phase I trial. Samples were obtained from a single-arm, open-label phase I trial in which tumor-infiltrating lymphocyte therapy with nivolumab was evaluated in advanced non-small cell lung cancer. Blood mononuclear cells from EDTA tubes were separated on a Ficoll gradient and snap-frozen as pellets, and DNA was extracted from the cells using a Qiagen mini-prep kit. This clone was detected a few times. Its antigen is currently not known. It has no much larger one-base neighbor in the sample; base qualities were not kept. Deletion took 0 bases off V and 2 bases off J, with a span of 7 bases between the germline ends. Sequences LGHNA (CDR1) and YSLEER (CDR2) are obtained from the germline V gene. The CDR3 runs 14 amino acids, cysteine and phenylalanine included. Only the CDR3 region is kept as DNA, spanning 42 bases read in frame from base 1.

The immunoSEQ v3 hsTCRB kit was used to amplify TCR beta CDR3 regions from genomic DNA through bias-controlled multiplex PCR. TCR libraries were sequenced on an Illumina NextSeq 500 to around 1.9 million read pairs for survey level or about 5-6.5 million for deep level. Turning to the authors' computational methods: The immunoSEQ Analyzer software assigned V, D and J genes, filtered out non-productive sequences, and reported clonality. Repertoires were compared by productive Simpson clonality and by the Morisita overlap index of productive TRB rearrangements between infused TIL and blood. Absolute clonotype counts in blood were estimated as lymphocyte count times CD3+ fraction times the clone's productive frequency. TCRdb obtained this table from immuneACCESS and retained in-frame rearrangements with V and J assigned. These tables miss some clones; where compared with another copy, unresolved V genes account for less than half of the shortfall, and the remainder is unexplained. The D gene and trimming were derived from the DNA, and the V and J assignments and clone size from that table. The sample has about 18,000 clones on record, about 83% of them singletons. About 2.3% of the sample comes from the top ten.

The TCR was taken from a person aged 25 to 85 with non-small cell lung cancer. The chain employs TRBV4-3 and TRBJ1-2; no D gene can be assigned with confidence. Sequencing used blood, obtained at baseline. The CDR3 region has the sequence CASSQDGQNYGYTF. The nucleotide sequence is TGCGCCAGCAGCCAAGATGGCCAGAACTATGGCTACACCTTC.